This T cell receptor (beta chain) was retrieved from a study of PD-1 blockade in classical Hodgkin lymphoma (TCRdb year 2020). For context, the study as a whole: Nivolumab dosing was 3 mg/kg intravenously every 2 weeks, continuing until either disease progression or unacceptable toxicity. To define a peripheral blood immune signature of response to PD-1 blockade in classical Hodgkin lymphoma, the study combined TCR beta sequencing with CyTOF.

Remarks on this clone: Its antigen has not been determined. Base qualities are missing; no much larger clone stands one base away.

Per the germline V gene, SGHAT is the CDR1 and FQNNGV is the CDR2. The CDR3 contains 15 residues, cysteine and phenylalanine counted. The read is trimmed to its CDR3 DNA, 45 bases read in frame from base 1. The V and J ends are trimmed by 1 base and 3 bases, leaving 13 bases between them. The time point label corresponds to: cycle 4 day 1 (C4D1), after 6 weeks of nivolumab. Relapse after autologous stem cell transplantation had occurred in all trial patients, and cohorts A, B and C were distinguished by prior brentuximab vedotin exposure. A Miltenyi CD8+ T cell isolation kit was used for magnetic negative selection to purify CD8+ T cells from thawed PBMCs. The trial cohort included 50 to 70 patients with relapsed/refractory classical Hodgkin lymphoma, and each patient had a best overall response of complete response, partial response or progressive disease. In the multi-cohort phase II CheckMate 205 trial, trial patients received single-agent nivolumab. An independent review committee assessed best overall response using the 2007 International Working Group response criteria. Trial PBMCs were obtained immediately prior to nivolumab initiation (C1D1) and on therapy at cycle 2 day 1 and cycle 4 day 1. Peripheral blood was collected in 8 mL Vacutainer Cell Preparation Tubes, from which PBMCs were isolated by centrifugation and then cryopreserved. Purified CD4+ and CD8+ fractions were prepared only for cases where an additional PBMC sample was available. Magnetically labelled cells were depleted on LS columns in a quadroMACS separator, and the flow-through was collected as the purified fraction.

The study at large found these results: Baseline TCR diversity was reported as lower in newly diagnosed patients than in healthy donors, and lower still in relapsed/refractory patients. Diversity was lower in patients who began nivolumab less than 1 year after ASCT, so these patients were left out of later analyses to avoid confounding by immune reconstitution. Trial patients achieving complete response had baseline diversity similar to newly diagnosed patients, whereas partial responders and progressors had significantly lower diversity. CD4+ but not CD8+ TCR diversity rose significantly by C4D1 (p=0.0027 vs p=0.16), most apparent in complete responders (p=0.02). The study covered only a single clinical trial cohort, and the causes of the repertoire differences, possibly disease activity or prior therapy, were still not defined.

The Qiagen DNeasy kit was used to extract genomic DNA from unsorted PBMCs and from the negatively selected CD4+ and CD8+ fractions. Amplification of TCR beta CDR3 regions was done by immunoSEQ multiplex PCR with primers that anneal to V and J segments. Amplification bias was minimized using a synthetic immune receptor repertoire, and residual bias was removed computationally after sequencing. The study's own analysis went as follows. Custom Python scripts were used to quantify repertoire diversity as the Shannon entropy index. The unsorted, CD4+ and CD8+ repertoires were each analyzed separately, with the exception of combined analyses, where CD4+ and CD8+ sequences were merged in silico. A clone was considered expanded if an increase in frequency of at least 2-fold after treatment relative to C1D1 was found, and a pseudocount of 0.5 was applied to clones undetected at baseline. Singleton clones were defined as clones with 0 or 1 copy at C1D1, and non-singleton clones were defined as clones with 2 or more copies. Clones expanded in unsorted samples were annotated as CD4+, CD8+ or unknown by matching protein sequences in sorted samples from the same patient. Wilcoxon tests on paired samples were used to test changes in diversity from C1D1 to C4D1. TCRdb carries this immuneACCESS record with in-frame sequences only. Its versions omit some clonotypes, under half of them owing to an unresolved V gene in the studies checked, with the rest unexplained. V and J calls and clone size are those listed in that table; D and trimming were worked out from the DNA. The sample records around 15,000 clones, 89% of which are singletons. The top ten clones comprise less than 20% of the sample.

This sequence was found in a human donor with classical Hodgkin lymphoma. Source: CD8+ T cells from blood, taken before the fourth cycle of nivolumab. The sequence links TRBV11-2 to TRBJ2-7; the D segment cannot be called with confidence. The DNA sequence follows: TGTGCCAGCAGCTTAGGGCGAACTCCTTTCTACGAGCAGTACTTC. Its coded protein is CASSLGRTPFYEQYF. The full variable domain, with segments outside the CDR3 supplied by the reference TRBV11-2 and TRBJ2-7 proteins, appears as EAGVAQSPRYKIIEKRQSVAFWCNPISGHATLYWYQQILGQGPKLLIQFQNNGVVDDSQLPKDRFSAERLKGVDSTLKIQPAKLEDSAVYLCASSLGRTPFYEQYFGPGTRLTVT.